Reported below is one T cell receptor beta chain. Original processing notes: The authors estimated nucleated cell counts from reference gene primer amplification. Sequencing was performed with immunoSEQ multiplex PCR; in TCRdb, only in-frame clones are kept and a portion is missing. V and J calls and clone size follow that table, whereas D and trimming were derived from the DNA. Of approximately 300,000 clones listed, 75% to 90% are singletons. These data originate in a study of blood T cell repertoires in COVID-19. Overall study context: Some COVID-19 samples were acute and others convalescent; all came from the United States, Italy and Spain. PBMCs, B-cell-depleted T cells, or T cells were the source of the cDNA or gDNA that made up the material.

The germline CDR1 and CDR2 sequences are SEHNR and FQNEAQ (reference sequence). The V end was cut by 6 bases, the J end by 8 bases, with 14 bases between. This CDR3 has 13 amino acids. The clonotype comes from a man aged 35 to 55 with acute or convalescent COVID-19. The V and J genes are TRBV7-9 and TRBJ2-1; D ambiguous. Sequencing input: peripheral blood. The CDR3 loop reads CASRSPGRDEQFF. DNA for the CDR3: TGTGCCAGCAGGAGCCCCGGTCGGGATGAGCAGTTCTTC.